A selection of T cell receptor beta chains follows, all from one sample in a study of T cell responses to AZD1222 COVID-19 vaccine. TCRdb's copy holds only in-frame clones and misses some; the assay was immunoSEQ multiplex PCR. The sample lists under 130,000 clones; about 95% were seen once. This material consisted of peripheral blood, taken on day 0 of AZD1222 vaccination. The receptors were gathered from an adult in good health. The conserved cysteine and the conserved F or W are not part of the CDR3 here.

TRBV3-1/TRBV3-2 | ASSHYDRAGYGYT
TRBV18 | ASSRPAGDEQY
TRBV18 | ASSPGGQAGNTIY
TRBV5-4 | ASSSVGGQANVLT
TRBV3-1/TRBV3-2 | ASSQEVGYTEAF
TRBV6-1 | ASSEAAHSPLH
TRBV2 | ASSPEIEQETQY
TRBV6-5 | ASSYYQNTEAF
TRBV28 | ASSFVGNTIY
TRBV7-9 | ASSGLGSGNTIY
TRBV19 | ASSTRLAGSNEQF
TRBV28 | ASSSRTGGNQPQH
TRBV18 | ASSPPRTLGNTEAF
TRBV6-2/TRBV6-3 | ASSYTPAGGPNQPQH
TRBV12-3/TRBV12-4 | ASSRSIHTEAF
TRBV29-1 | SSELYNEQF
TRBV6-2/TRBV6-3 | ASSPPRGRYNEQF
TRBV7-9 | ASSFSGEKLF
TRBV7-7 | ASSHRLPGMTYEQY
TRBV5-8 | ASSLALTGTSNQPQH
TRBV19 | ASTWTGVNSPLH
TRBV9 | ASSPLTGDNYEQY
TRBV27 | ASSFQGLNEKLF
TRBV4-1 | ASSHPPGQVKGYT
TRBV5-1 | ASSDSLYGYT
TRBV18 | ASSPSGTGLYEKLF
TRBV5-6 | ASSLRDYEQY
TRBV11-2 | ASRKTSGEIYEQY
TRBV11-3 | ASSLETVSGNTIY
TRBV5-1 | ASSFLAGLTDTQY